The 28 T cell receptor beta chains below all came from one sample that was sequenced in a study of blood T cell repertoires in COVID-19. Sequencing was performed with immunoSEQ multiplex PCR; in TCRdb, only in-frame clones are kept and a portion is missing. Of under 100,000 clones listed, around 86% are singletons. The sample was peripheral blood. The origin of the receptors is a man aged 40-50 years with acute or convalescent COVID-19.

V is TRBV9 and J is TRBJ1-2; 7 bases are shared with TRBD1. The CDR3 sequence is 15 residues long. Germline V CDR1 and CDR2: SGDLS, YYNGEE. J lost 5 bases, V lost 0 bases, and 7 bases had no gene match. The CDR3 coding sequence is TGTGCCAGCAGCGTAGGACTCGGGACAGAATATGGCTACACCTTC. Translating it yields CASSVGLGTEYGYTF.

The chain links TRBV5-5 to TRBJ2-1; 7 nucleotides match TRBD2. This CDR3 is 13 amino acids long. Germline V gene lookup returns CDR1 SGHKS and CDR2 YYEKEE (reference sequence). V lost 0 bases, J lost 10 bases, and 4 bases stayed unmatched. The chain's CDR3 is CASSLAGEGEQFF. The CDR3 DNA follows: TGTGCCAGCAGCTTGGCCGGGGAGGGAGAGCAGTTCTTC.

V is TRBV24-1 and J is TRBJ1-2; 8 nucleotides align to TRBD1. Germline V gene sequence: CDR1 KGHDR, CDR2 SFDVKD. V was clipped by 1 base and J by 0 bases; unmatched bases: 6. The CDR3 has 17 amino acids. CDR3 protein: CATSDFSTGAANYGYTF. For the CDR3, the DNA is TGTGCCACCAGTGATTTCTCGACAGGGGCCGCTAACTATGGCTACACCTTC.

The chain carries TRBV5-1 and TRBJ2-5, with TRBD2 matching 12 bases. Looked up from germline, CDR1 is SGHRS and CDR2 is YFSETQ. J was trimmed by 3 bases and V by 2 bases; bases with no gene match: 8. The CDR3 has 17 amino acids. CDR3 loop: CASSLRLAGVGKETQYF. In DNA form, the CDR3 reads TGCGCCAGCAGCTTACGACTAGCGGGGGTCGGAAAAGAGACCCAGTACTTC.

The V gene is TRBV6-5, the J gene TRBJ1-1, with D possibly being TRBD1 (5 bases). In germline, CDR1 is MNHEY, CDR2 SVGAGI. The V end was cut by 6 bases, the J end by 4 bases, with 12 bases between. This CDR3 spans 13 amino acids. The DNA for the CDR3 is TGTGCCAGCAGGCCGGGGGGAGGCACTGAAGCTTTCTTT. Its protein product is CASRPGGGTEAFF.

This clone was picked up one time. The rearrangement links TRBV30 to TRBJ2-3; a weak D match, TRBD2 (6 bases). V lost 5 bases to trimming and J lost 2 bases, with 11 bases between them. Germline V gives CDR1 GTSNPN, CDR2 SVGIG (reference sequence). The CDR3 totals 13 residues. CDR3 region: CAWAGTDTDTQYF. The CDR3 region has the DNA TGTGCCTGGGCGGGGACTGACACAGATACGCAGTATTTT.

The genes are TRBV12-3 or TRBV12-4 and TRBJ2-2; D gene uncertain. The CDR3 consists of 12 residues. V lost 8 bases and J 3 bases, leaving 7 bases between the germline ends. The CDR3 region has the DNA TGTGCCAGCGGCCGGGACACCGGGGAGCTGTTTTTT. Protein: CASGRDTGELFF.

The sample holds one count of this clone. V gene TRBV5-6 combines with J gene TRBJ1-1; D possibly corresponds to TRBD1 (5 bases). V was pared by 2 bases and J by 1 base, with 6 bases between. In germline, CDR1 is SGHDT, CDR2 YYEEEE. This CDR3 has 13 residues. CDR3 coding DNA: TGTGCCAGCAGCTTCGGGGGGAACACTGAAGCTTTCTTT. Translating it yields CASSFGGNTEAFF. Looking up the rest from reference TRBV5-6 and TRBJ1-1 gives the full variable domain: DAGVTQSPTHLIKTRGQQVTLRCSPKSGHDTVSWYQQALGQGPQFIFQYYEEEERQRGNFPDRFSGHQFPNYSSELNVNALLLGDSALYLCASSFGGNTEAFFGQGTRLTVV.

The CDR3 protein is CASSLGRGINEKLFF. The CDR3 DNA reads TGCGCCAGCAGCTTGGGCAGGGGGATTAATGAAAAACTGTTTTTT. This chain uses TRBV5-1 with TRBJ1-4; 7 bases are a match to TRBD1. V lost 0 bases and J lost 4; bases outside the gene matches: 3. The CDR3 extends over 15 amino acids. Germline CDR1 reads SGHRS; CDR2 reads YFSETQ.

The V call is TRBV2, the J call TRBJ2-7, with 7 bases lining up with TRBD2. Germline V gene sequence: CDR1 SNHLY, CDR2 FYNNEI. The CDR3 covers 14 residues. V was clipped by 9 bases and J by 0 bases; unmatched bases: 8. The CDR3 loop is CASGREAGSYEQYF. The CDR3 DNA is TGTGCCAGTGGCCGGGAGGCGGGCTCCTACGAGCAGTACTTC.

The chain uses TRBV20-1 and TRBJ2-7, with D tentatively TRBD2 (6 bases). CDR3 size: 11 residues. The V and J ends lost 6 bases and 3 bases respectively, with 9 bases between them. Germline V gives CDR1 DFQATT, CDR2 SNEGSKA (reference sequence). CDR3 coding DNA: TGCAGTGCGCGACTAGGCTACGAGCAGTACTTC. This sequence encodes CSARLGYEQYF.

This chain's CDR3 is CASSQGADSNQPQHF. The CDR3 coding sequence is TGTGCCAGCAGCCAAGGGGCCGATAGCAATCAGCCCCAGCATTTT. V is TRBV4-2 and J is TRBJ1-5; D gene unclear. The CDR3 totals 15 residues. CDR1 is LGHNA and CDR2 is YNFKEQ in the germline V gene. Trimming pared 1 base from V and 0 bases from J, leaving 7 bases between.

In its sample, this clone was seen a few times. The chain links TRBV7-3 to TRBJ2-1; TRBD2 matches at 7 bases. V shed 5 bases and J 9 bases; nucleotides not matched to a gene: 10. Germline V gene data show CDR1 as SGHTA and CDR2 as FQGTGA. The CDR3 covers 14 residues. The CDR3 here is CASSPKEGRGEQFF. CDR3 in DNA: TGTGCCAGCAGCCCCAAAGAGGGGAGGGGTGAGCAGTTCTTC.

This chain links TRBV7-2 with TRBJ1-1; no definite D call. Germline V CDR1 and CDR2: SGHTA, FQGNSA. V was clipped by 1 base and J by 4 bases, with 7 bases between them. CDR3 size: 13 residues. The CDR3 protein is CASSLDSGTEAFF. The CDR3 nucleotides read TGTGCCAGCAGCTTAGATTCGGGCACTGAAGCTTTCTTT.

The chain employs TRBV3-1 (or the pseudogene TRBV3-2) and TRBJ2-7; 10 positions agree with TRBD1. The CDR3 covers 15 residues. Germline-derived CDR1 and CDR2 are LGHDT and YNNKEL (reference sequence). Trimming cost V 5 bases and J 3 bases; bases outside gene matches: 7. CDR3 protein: CASSAPGTGDYEQYF. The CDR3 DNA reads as TGTGCCAGCAGCGCCCCCGGGACAGGGGACTACGAGCAGTACTTC.

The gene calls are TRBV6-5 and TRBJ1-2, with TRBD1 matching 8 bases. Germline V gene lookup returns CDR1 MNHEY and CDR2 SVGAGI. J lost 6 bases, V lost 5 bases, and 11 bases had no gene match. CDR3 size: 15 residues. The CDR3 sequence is CASSPPGRGRNGYTF. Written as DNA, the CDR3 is TGTGCCAGCAGTCCCCCGGGCAGGGGGCGGAATGGCTACACCTTC.

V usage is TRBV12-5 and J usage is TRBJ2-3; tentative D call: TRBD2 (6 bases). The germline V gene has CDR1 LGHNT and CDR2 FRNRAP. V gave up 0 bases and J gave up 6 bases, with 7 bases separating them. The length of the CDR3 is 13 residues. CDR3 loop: CASGLVGRDTQYF. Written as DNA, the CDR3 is TGTGCTAGTGGTTTGGTAGGGAGGGATACGCAGTATTTT. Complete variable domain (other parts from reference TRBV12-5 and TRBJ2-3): DARVTQTPRHKVTEMGQEVTMRCQPILGHNTVFWYRQTMMQGLELLAYFRNRAPLDDSGMPKDRFSAEMPDATLATLKIQPSEPRDSAVYFCASGLVGRDTQYFGPGTRLTVL.

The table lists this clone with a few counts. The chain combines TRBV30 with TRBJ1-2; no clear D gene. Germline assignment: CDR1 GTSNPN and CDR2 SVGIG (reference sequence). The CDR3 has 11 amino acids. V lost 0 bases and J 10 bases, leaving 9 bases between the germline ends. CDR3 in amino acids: CAWSVPVTYTF. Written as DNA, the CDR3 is TGTGCCTGGAGTGTACCAGTTACCTACACCTTC.

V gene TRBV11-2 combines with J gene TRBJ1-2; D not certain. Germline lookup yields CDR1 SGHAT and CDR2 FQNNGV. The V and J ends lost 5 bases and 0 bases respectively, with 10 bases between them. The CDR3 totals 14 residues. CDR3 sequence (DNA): TGTGCCAGCAGCCTAACGGAGACTAACTATGGCTACACCTTC. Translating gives CASSLTETNYGYTF.

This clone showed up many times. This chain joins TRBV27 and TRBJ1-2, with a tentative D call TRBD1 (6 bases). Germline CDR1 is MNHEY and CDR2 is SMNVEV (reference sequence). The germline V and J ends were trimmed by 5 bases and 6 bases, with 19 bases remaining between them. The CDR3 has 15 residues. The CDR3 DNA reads TGTGCCAGCAGTCCGGGATCGGGGGGGCTAGATGGCTACACCTTC. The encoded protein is CASSPGSGGLDGYTF.

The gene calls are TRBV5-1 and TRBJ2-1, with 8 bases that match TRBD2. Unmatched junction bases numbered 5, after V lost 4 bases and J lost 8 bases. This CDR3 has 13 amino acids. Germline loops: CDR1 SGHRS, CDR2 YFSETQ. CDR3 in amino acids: CASSIQAGDEQFF. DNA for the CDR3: TGCGCCAGCAGCATCCAAGCGGGAGATGAGCAGTTCTTC.

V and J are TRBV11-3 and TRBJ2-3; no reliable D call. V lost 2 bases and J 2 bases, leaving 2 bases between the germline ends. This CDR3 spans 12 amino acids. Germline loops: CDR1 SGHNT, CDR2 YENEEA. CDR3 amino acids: CASSLHTDTQYF. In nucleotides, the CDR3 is TGTGCCAGCAGCTTACACACAGATACGCAGTATTTT.

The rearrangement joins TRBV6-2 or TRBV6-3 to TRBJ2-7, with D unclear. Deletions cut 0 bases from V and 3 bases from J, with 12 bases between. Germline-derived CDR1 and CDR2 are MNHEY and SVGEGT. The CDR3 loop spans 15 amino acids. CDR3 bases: TGTGCCAGCAGTTACTCTATGCTACGTGACTACGAGCAGTACTTC. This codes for CASSYSMLRDYEQYF.

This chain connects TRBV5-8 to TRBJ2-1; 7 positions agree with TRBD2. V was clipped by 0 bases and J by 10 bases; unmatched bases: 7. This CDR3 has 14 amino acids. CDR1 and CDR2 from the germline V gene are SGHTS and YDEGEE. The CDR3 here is CASSLGLTSLEQFF. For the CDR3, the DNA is TGTGCCAGCAGCTTGGGATTGACTAGCCTCGAGCAGTTCTTC.

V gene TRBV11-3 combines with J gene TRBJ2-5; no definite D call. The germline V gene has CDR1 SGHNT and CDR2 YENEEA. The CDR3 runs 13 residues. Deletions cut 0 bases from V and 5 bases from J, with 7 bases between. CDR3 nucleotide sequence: TGTGCCAGCAGCTTAGATTCCCGGGAGACCCAGTACTTC. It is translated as CASSLDSRETQYF. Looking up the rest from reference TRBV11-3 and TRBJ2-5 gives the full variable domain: EAGVVQSPRYKIIEKKQPVAFWCNPISGHNTLYWYLQNLGQGPELLIRYENEEAVDDSQLPKDRFSAERLKGVDSTLKIQPAELGDSAVYLCASSLDSRETQYFGPGTRLLVL.

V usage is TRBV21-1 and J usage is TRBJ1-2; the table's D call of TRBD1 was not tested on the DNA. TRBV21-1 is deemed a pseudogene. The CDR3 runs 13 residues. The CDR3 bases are TGTGCCAGCAGCAATCAGTTAACCTATGGCTACACCTTC. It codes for CASSNQLTYGYTF.

The DNA of the CDR3 is TGTGCCAGCAGCTTAGGACCGGGGGGGCAGGGCGAGCAGTACTTC. Protein sequence: CASSLGPGGQGEQYF. The chain is built from TRBV7-2 and TRBJ2-7, with TRBD2 matching 8 bases. Germline CDR1 is SGHTA and CDR2 is FQGNSA. The ends lost 1 base at V and 6 bases at J; junction bases unmatched: 8. The CDR3 extends over 15 amino acids.

The CDR3 region has the DNA TGCGCCAGCAGCGGGGCAAGTAGCTATGGCTACACCTTC. Its protein is CASSGASSYGYTF. V and J are TRBV4-1 and TRBJ1-2, with TRBD1 as a possible D gene (5 bases). Germline V gene lookup returns CDR1 MGHRA and CDR2 YSYEKL. The CDR3 runs 13 residues. Trimming cost V 5 bases and J 4 bases, with 11 bases left between them.